Included here is one T cell receptor beta chain sequence, with context. Its target is not known. This sample is part of a study of vaccination effects on CD4 cells after COVID-19. On the study more broadly: There were a couple of convalescent patients who gave samples 16 days and one week before vaccination.

Peptide-pool stimulation followed by sequencing identified expanded antigen-specific CD4+ clonotypes in the ViraFEST assay. Researchers isolated CD4+ T cells once 9 to 11 days of culture had elapsed. This person's SARS-CoV-2 infection, confirmed by PCR, occurred between March and December 2020. They grew roughly 2 million PBMC in each well, adding around 10 IU/ml IL-2 and approximately 9.2 ug/ml peptides. Profiling relied on immunoSEQ multiplex PCR, and the TCRdb table lists in-frame clones only, not all of them. The data hold around 46,000 clones, with around 72% observed a single time. General study findings and limits: Marked contraction was observed in infection-induced and vaccine-induced clones late after vaccination. Limitations: small convalescent group and missing early post-infection timepoints.

Germline V gene lookup returns CDR1 MNHEY and CDR2 SVGEGT. The CDR3 runs to 15 residues. Trimming took 4 bases from V and 3 from J; bases not matched to a gene: 6. Specimen: CD4+ T cells from PBMCs cultured with a peptide pool, collected before COVID-19 vaccination. The rearrangement links TRBV6-2 or TRBV6-3 to TRBJ2-7, with 10 bases that match TRBD1. The sequence derives from a human donor who had a prior SARS-CoV-2 infection. The CDR3 nucleotides are TGTGCCAGCAGTTTCCCCGGGACAGGGGACTACGAGCAGTACTTC. Its translation is CASSFPGTGDYEQYF.